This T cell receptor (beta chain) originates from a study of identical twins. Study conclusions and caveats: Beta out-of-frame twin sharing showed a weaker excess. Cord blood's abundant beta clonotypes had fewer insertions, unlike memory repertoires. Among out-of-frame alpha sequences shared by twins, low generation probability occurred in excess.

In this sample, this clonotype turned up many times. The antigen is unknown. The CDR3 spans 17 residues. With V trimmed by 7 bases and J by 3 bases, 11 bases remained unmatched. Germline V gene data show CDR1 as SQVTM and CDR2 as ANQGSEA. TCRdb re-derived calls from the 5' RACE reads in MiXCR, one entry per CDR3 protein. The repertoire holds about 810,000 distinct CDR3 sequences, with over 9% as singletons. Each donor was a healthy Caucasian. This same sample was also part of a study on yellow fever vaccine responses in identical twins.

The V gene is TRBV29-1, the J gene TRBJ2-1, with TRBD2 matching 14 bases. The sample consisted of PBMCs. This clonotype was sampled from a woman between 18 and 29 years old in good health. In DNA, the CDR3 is TGCAGCGCTACAAGGACTAGCGGGAGGATAAACTACAATGAGCAGTTCTTC. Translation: CSATRTSGRINYNEQFF.